The 19 T cell receptor beta chains presented below share a single source sample, sequenced in a study of cytomegalovirus exposure and HLA in healthy donors (dated by TCRdb to the late 2010s). The method behind the library was the immunoSEQ multiplex PCR assay. For the multiplex PCR, a mixture combining 60 forward primers for TCR Vbeta segments and 13 reverse primers for TCR Jbeta segments was used. The table comes from immuneACCESS by way of TCRdb, which keeps in-frame sequences with V and J called. Part of the clones is missing from these tables; in studies checked, under half for an unresolved V gene and the rest for unknown reasons. The sample includes 150,000 or so clones, with 82% observed a single time. The ten largest make up 1.4% to 1.5% of the sample. Sequencing input: PBMCs. All receptors derive from a man aged 25-45 years in good health and CMV-seropositive.

This clone was recorded once. The rearrangement joins TRBV5-6 to TRBJ2-7; D ambiguous. The CDR3 contains 11 residues. With 0 bases removed from V and 6 bases from J, the gap between germline ends came to 4 bases. CDR1 and CDR2 from the germline V gene are SGHDT and YYEEEE. In nucleotides, the CDR3 is TGTGCCAGCAGCTTGGCCGGCGAGCAGTACTTC. It codes for CASSLAGEQYF.

This clone came up a few times. The V and J genes are TRBV7-3 and TRBJ1-1; D perhaps matches TRBD1 (5 bases). Germline loops: CDR1 SGHTA, CDR2 FQGTGA. CDR3 length: 14 residues. Between the trimmed V and J ends, which lost 3 bases and 2 bases, there was a span of 10 bases. CDR3 in amino acids: CASSFDSYNTEAFF. The CDR3 DNA follows: TGTGCCAGCAGCTTCGACAGCTACAACACTGAAGCTTTCTTT.

This chain joins TRBV4-1 and TRBJ2-5; TRBD2 aligns across 10 bases. With V trimmed by 1 base and J by 10 bases, 21 bases remained unmatched. Germline CDR1 MGHRA, CDR2 YSYEKL. This CDR3 is built from 19 residues. CDR3: CASSQAGELAGGSRWGQYF. CDR3 bases: TGCGCCAGCAGCCAAGCAGGGGAATTAGCGGGGGGCTCCCGGTGGGGCCAGTACTTC.

This chain links TRBV2 with TRBJ1-2; D gene ambiguous. This CDR3 has 12 amino acids. CDR1 and CDR2 from the germline V gene are SNHLY and FYNNEI. The V gene lost 1 base and the J gene lost 13 bases, with 13 bases spanning the gap. The CDR3 sequence is CASSEGQARVTF. The CDR3 bases are TGTGCCAGCAGTGAAGGTCAGGCCCGAGTCACCTTC.

This clone was observed a few times. V gene TRBV7-8 combines with J gene TRBJ2-7; tentative D call: TRBD1 (5 bases). Trimming stripped 1 base from V and 2 bases from J, with 9 bases between. Per germline, CDR1 SGHVS and CDR2 FQNEAQ. The CDR3 sequence is 14 residues long. The DNA of the CDR3 is TGTGCCAGCAGCTTAGAGGGGCCAGCCTACGAGCAGTACTTC. Translation: CASSLEGPAYEQYF.

V and J are TRBV28 and TRBJ1-2; perhaps TRBD1 as D (6 bases). CDR3 length equals 14 residues. V lost 7 bases to trimming and J lost 2 bases, with 14 bases between them. CDR1 MDHEN and CDR2 SYDVKM come from the germline V gene. The CDR3 spells CASITRGVNYGYTF. CDR3 coding DNA: TGTGCCAGCATCACCAGGGGTGTAAACTATGGCTACACCTTC.

This clone was recorded a few times. This sequence joins TRBV19 and TRBJ2-3; 7 bases are shared with TRBD2. The CDR3 has 17 amino acids. CDR1 and CDR2 (germline): LNHDA, SQIVND (reference sequence). J lost 0 bases, V lost 5 bases, and 11 bases had no gene match. CDR3 DNA: TGTGCCAGTAGTGGGGGGGGGACTATAATTAGCACAGATACGCAGTATTTT. This sequence encodes CASSGGGTIISTDTQYF.

Concerning this clone itself: This same CDR3 is encoded by further DNA sequences in the sample. The V call is TRBV7-9, the J call TRBJ2-7, with D possibly matching TRBD2 (6 bases). Trimming removed 7 bases at V and 4 bases at J, with 11 bases between. Germline lookup yields CDR1 SEHNR and CDR2 FQNEAQ (reference sequence). The CDR3 sequence is 12 residues long. Here the CDR3 reads CASTDAGYEQYF. The CDR3 region has the DNA TGTGCCAGCACCGACGCGGGATACGAGCAGTACTTC.

The J gene is TRBJ2-5, the V gene TRBV18; a weak D match, TRBD1 (6 bases). This CDR3 region has 16 residues. Per the germline V gene, CDR1 is KGHSH and CDR2 is LQKENI. V lost 1 base to trimming and J lost 5 bases, with 17 bases between them. In DNA form, the CDR3 reads TGTGCCAGCTCACCACAGGCAGGGCCTCAGGGGGAGACCCAGTACTTC. This codes for CASSPQAGPQGETQYF.

This clone was seen once. The rearrangement uses TRBV5-1 and TRBJ2-7; no reliable D call. Germline V gene data show CDR1 as SGHRS and CDR2 as YFSETQ. The CDR3 extends over 17 amino acids. Trimming took 4 bases from V and 1 from J, leaving 21 bases between them. The CDR3 DNA is TGCGCCAGCAGCGACCCGCACACCAGGTTCACGTCCTACGAGCAGTACTTC. Translating it yields CASSDPHTRFTSYEQYF. Drawing the rest from reference TRBV5-1 and TRBJ2-7, the complete variable domain is KAGVTQTPRYLIKTRGQQVTLSCSPISGHRSVSWYQQTPGQGLQFLFEYFSETQRNKGNFPGRFSGRQFSNSRSEMNVSTLELGDSALYLCASSDPHTRFTSYEQYFGPGTRLTVT.

V and J are TRBV6-5 and TRBJ2-5, with 8 nucleotides matching TRBD1. The J call may be mistaken, given a closer DNA end match to TRBJ2-7. Germline V gives CDR1 MNHEY, CDR2 SVGAGI. The CDR3 sequence is 16 residues long. CDR3 DNA: TGTGCCAGCAGTTACTTTCCACCTCGACAGGGGTACGAGCAGTACTTC. This sequence encodes CASSYFPPRQGYEQYF.

The rearrangement links TRBV2 to TRBJ2-2; D may be TRBD1 (6 bases). Germline lookup yields CDR1 SNHLY and CDR2 FYNNEI. CDR3 length: 15 residues. Trimming pared 7 bases from V and 2 bases from J, leaving 14 bases between. CDR3 in amino acids: CASNLGAPNTGELFF. The CDR3 bases are TGTGCCAGCAACTTGGGGGCTCCCAACACCGGGGAGCTGTTTTTT.

This clone was recorded only once. V and J are TRBV7-9 and TRBJ2-3; D is uncertain. The V and J ends lost 5 bases and 3 bases respectively, with 6 bases between them. CDR1 and CDR2 from the germline V gene are SEHNR and FQNEAQ (reference sequence). The CDR3 contains 12 residues. Here the CDR3 DNA reads TGTGCCAGCAGCCCCCAGACAGATACGCAGTATTTT. Translated: CASSPQTDTQYF. Full variable domain (missing parts from reference TRBV7-9 and TRBJ2-3): DTGVSQNPRHKITKRGQNVTFRCDPISEHNRLYWYRQTLGQGPEFLTYFQNEAQLEKSRLLSDRFSAERPKGSFSTLEIQRTEQGDSAMYLCASSPQTDTQYFGPGTRLTVL.

V and J are TRBV4-1 and TRBJ1-3; no firm D call. The ends were cut back, 0 bases at V and 0 bases at J, with 15 bases in the middle. This CDR3 region has 18 residues. The germline CDR1 and CDR2 sequences are MGHRA and YSYEKL. As DNA, the CDR3 is TGCGCCAGCAGCCAAGATCCCCTGAGGGAGGACTCTGGAAACACCATATATTTT. This encodes CASSQDPLREDSGNTIYF.

This clone showed up just a few times. The chain has TRBV4-2 and TRBJ1-1; D might be TRBD1 (6 bases). V lost 1 base and J 1 base, leaving 7 bases between the germline ends. Per the germline V gene, CDR1 is LGHNA and CDR2 is YNFKEQ. This CDR3 region has 14 residues. The CDR3 coding sequence is TGTGCCAGCAGCCAAGCGACAGGGAACACTGAAGCTTTCTTT. Translation: CASSQATGNTEAFF.

The genes are TRBV27 and TRBJ2-5; 9 bases line up with TRBD2. Trimming at V came to 8 bases and at J to 5 bases, leaving 9 bases not matched to a gene. Germline CDR1 is MNHEY and CDR2 is SMNVEV (reference sequence). The CDR3 covers 14 residues. CDR3 sequence reads: CASSQAGGPETQYF. The DNA for the CDR3 is TGTGCCAGCTCACAGGCGGGGGGGCCGGAGACCCAGTACTTC.

The rearrangement joins TRBV9 to TRBJ2-7; D may be TRBD2 (5 bases). V lost 2 bases, J lost 6 bases, and 15 bases lay in between. Germline CDR1 is SGDLS and CDR2 is YYNGEE. This CDR3 region has 14 residues. CDR3 region: CASSVGLAPIEQYF. CDR3 coding DNA: TGTGCCAGCAGCGTGGGCCTAGCACCAATCGAGCAGTACTTC.

The V and J genes are TRBV19 and TRBJ2-4; a possible D gene is TRBD1 (5 bases). Germline loops: CDR1 LNHDA, CDR2 SQIVND (reference sequence). The CDR3 has 13 amino acids. V shed 5 bases and J shed 4 bases, with 9 bases lying between them. CDR3 residues: CASSQGAKNIQYF. DNA of the CDR3: TGTGCCAGTAGTCAAGGGGCAAAAAACATTCAGTACTTC.

The gene calls are TRBV7-2 and TRBJ2-3, with TRBD1 identical over 7 bases. Germline loops: CDR1 SGHTA, CDR2 FQGNSA. Trimming at V came to 5 bases and at J to 0 bases, leaving 5 bases not matched to a gene. The CDR3 covers 15 residues. The CDR3 DNA is TGTGCCAGCAGCCAACAGGGGATCAGCACAGATACGCAGTATTTT. Protein: CASSQQGISTDTQYF.